A selection of T cell receptor beta chains follows, all from one sample in a study of blood T cells in healthy people across ages. MiXCR was run by TCRdb on the 5' RACE reads, yielding one entry per CDR3 protein. The sample has 600,000 or so distinct CDR3 sequences, 25% to 35% seen once; the top ten hold 15% to 18%. The source material was blood. Receptors originate from a woman older than 75 in good health. Each CDR3 is given with its conserved first and last residue. D genes are given only for firm matches. Clone size is stated in some rows and not others, as once, few, many or a class when expanded.

>NA|TRBV4-1|15|TRBJ2-2|once
TGCGCCAGCAGCCAAGTCGGGAGTGGGGCCGGGGAGCTGTTTTTT
CASSQVGSGAGELFF
>NA|TRBV6-2/TRBV6-3|15|TRBJ1-1|NA
TGTGCCAGCAGTGACCGGGGGGTTAAGAACACTGAAGCTTTCTTT
CASSDRGVKNTEAFF
>NA|TRBV3-1|13|TRBJ2-3|NA
TGTGCCAGCAGCATATCAGGAAGAGATACGCAGTATTTT
CASSISGRDTQYF
>NA|TRBV25-1|16|TRBJ2-5|many
TGTGCCAGCACCAACAGATGGGGTCTGGGAGTGGAGACCCAGTACTTC
CASTNRWGLGVETQYF
>TRBD1|TRBV20-1|14|TRBJ1-3|NA
TGCAGTGCTAGAGGACAGGGGCCAGGAAACACCATATATTTT
CSARGQGPGNTIYF
>TRBD1|TRBV27|14|TRBJ2-7|many
TGTGCCAGCAAAGGCTCCGGGACAGGGCCCGAGCAGTACTTC
CASKGSGTGPEQYF
>NA|TRBV11-2|15|TRBJ2-7|few
TGTGCCGGCAGCTTAAGGGGGGCCGGGGGTCCCGAGCAGTACTTC
CAGSLRGAGGPEQYF
>NA|TRBV7-9|14|TRBJ1-2|many
TGTGCCAGCAGCCCGACTCGGGACGCCTATGGCTACACCTTC
CASSPTRDAYGYTF
>TRBD1|TRBV29-1|15|TRBJ2-3|many
TGCAGCGTTGAAGATACAGGGGATGGGACAGATACGCAGTATTTT
CSVEDTGDGTDTQYF
>TRBD1|TRBV12-3/TRBV12-4|17|TRBJ1-2|many
TGTGCCAGCAGTTTAACTCGGACAGGAATGAATAACTATGGCTACACCTTC
CASSLTRTGMNNYGYTF
>TRBD2|TRBV18|14|TRBJ2-3|few
TGTGCCAGCTCACCCAGGACTAGAACAGATACGCAGTATTTT
CASSPRTRTDTQYF
>NA|TRBV28|13|TRBJ1-5|many
TGTGCCAGCAGTTATAGGGGCAATCAGCCCCAGCATTTT
CASSYRGNQPQHF
>TRBD2|TRBV10-2|15|TRBJ2-7|NA
TGCGCCAGCAGTGATAGCGGGAGGATCTCCTACGAGCAGTACTTC
CASSDSGRISYEQYF
>TRBD1|TRBV7-2|13|TRBJ1-1|NA
TGTGCCAGCAGCTTAGCGCAGGGGGCTTGGACTTTCTTT
CASSLAQGAWTFF
>NA|TRBV12-3/TRBV12-4|16|TRBJ2-3|many
TGTGCCAGCAGTTTCCCCAGACACCCGAGCACAGATACGCAGTATTTT
CASSFPRHPSTDTQYF
>TRBD2|TRBV20-1|16|TRBJ2-5|few
TGCAGTGCTAGGGGTGAGATAGCGGGGACACAAGAGACCCAGTACTTC
CSARGEIAGTQETQYF
>NA|TRBV5-1|13|TRBJ2-7|many
TGCGCCAGCAGCTTGGAACCAGGACTCGAGCAGTACTTC
CASSLEPGLEQYF
>NA|TRBV2|15|TRBJ2-7|NA
TGTGCCAGCACCGATTCGGCCTTGAAACCCTACGAGCAGTACTTC
CASTDSALKPYEQYF
>NA|TRBV12-3/TRBV12-4|12|TRBJ1-5|NA
TGTGCCAGCAGCCCTCAGGGTCAGCCCCAGCATTTT
CASSPQGQPQHF
>TRBD1|TRBV7-2|15|TRBJ1-4|few
TGTGCCAGCAGCCCACGACAGGGGGCCGGGGGCAAACTGTTTTTT
CASSPRQGAGGKLFF
>NA|TRBV4-1|14|TRBJ1-6|many
TGCGCCAGCGGCCAGGGAGGTGGTAATTCACCCCTCCACTTT
CASGQGGGNSPLHF
>NA|TRBV7-2|13|TRBJ2-5|many
TGTGCCAGCAGCTTACTCGGGGCAGAGACCCAGTACTTC
CASSLLGAETQYF
>TRBD1|TRBV20-1|13|TRBJ2-7|NA
TGCAGTGCTAGGAGACAGGGTGTGTACGAGCAGTACTTC
CSARRQGVYEQYF
>NA|TRBV7-2|14|TRBJ1-4|NA
TGTGCCAGCAGCTTAACAGGGCCTAATGAAAAACGGTTTTTT
CASSLTGPNEKRFF
>TRBD1|TRBV11-2|15|TRBJ1-3|NA
TGTGCCAGCAGCCGAGACAGGGTCCTTGGAAACACCATATATTTT
CASSRDRVLGNTIYF
>TRBD2|TRBV10-3|14|TRBJ2-5|many
TGTGCCATCCGGGGGGGGCCGTTAGAGGAGACCCAGTACTTC
CAIRGGPLEETQYF
>TRBD2|TRBV6-6|18|TRBJ2-5|many
TGTGCCAGCAGTTACTCGGTGGGGACTAGCTCAATCACAGAGACCCAGTACTTC
CASSYSVGTSSITETQYF
>TRBD1|TRBV20-1|14|TRBJ1-5|few
TGCAGTGCTAGTACAGGGGTCGGAGATCAGCCCCAGCATTTT
CSASTGVGDQPQHF
>TRBD2|TRBV5-1|15|TRBJ2-5|few
TGCGCCAGCAGCTTGGGAGCGGGGGGCCACAATGAGCAGTACTTC
CASSLGAGGHNEQYF
>TRBD1|TRBV6-2/TRBV6-3|13|TRBJ1-6|NA
TGTGCCAGCAACGACAGGGCCCGGCAACCCCTCCACTTT
CASNDRARQPLHF
>TRBD1|TRBV12-3/TRBV12-4|15|TRBJ2-2|many
TGTGCCAGCAGTCCGGGGACAGGGTACGCCGGGGAGCTGTTTTTT
CASSPGTGYAGELFF
>TRBD1|TRBV29-1|22|TRBJ1-2|NA
TGCAGCGTTGTTGGGGTGAGGGGCACTTCCTACGGGACAGGGGAAGCGAACTATGGCTACACCTTC
CSVVGVRGTSYGTGEANYGYTF
>TRBD2|TRBV7-3|16|TRBJ2-2|few
TGTGCCAGCAGCCCCTGGGGTGCGGGGGGCACCGGGGAGCTGTTTTTT
CASSPWGAGGTGELFF
>NA|TRBV30|15|TRBJ1-1|many
TGTGCCTGGGCCCGCCCCCCCCTGATGAACACTGAAGCTTTCTTT
CAWARPPLMNTEAFF
>NA|TRBV28|13|TRBJ1-4|NA
TGTGCCAGCAGTTCGCGAACTGGTGAAAAACTGTTTTTT
CASSSRTGEKLFF
>NA|TRBV12-3/TRBV12-4|17|TRBJ2-3|once
TGTGCCAGCAGTTTTCGATCCCCCAGCCTCGGGGCAGATACGCAGTATTTT
CASSFRSPSLGADTQYF
>NA|TRBV15|12|TRBJ1-1|once
TGTGCCACCAGCATAGAGAATACTGAAGCTTTCTTT
CATSIENTEAFF
>NA|TRBV5-1|16|TRBJ2-5|NA
TGCGCCAACTCGCTTTCCTCGATCGCAGGCCCCGGGACCCAGTACTTC
CANSLSSIAGPGTQYF
>NA|TRBV30|12|TRBJ1-2|many
TGTGCCTGGAGTGAGAGCCGGGATGGCTACACCTTC
CAWSESRDGYTF
>NA|TRBV18|14|TRBJ2-5|many
TGTGCCAGCTCACCGGTCGGGAGAGAAGAGACCCAGTACTTC
CASSPVGREETQYF
>TRBD2|TRBV2|15|TRBJ2-5|NA
TGTGCCAGCAGCCTCATCCGGACTAGCGGCAATGAGCAGTACTTC
CASSLIRTSGNEQYF
>NA|TRBV5-1|12|TRBJ1-2|many
TGCGCCAGCAGCGTTACTGGGGATGGCTACACCTTC
CASSVTGDGYTF
>NA|TRBV20-1|13|TRBJ1-5|few
TGCAGTGCAGATCGCCTTTCAGCCTCGGCCCAGCATTTT
CSADRLSASAQHF
>NA|TRBV7-2|13|TRBJ2-3|many
TGTGCCAGCAGCTTAGCAACCGCAGATACGCAGTATTTT
CASSLATADTQYF
>NA|TRBV28|11|TRBJ2-1|NA
TGTGCCAGCAGTGAAAGAACACGGAAGTTCTTC
CASSERTRKFF
>TRBD2|TRBV5-4|15|TRBJ2-7|few
TGTGGCAGCAGCTCGGGGACTAGAAGCTCCTACGAGCAGTACTTC
CGSSSGTRSSYEQYF
>NA|TRBV11-1|21|TRBJ1-2|NA
TGTGCCAGCAGCCCAAGACTAGCGGAAAACAATGAGCAGTTCTTTGGGCCAGGGGACACCTTC
CASSPRLAENNEQFFGPGDTF
>NA|TRBV9|15|TRBJ2-7|NA
TGTGCCAGCAGCCTAGGGCCGAGCTCCTACAATGAGCAGTACTTC
CASSLGPSSYNEQYF
>TRBD1|TRBV5-1|14|TRBJ2-3|NA
TGCGCCAGCAGCTCCGGGACAGGGTTGGATACGCAGTATTTT
CASSSGTGLDTQYF
>TRBD1|TRBV7-9|14|TRBJ1-2|many
TGTGCCAGCAGCTCCGGGACAGGGGGCTATGGCTACACCTTC
CASSSGTGGYGYTF
>NA|TRBV7-2|15|TRBJ1-4|many
TGTGCCAGCAGCTTAGGGGGCGCACGGTATGAAAAACTGTTTTTT
CASSLGGARYEKLFF
>TRBD1|TRBV20-1|13|TRBJ2-2|NA
TGCAGTGCTAGGACAGGGAATAGCGGGGAGCTGTTTTTT
CSARTGNSGELFF